Included here is one T cell receptor beta chain sequence, with context. What it binds is unknown. V shed 6 bases, J shed 2 bases, and the junction held 3 bases outside the gene matches. This CDR3 has 14 amino acids. The germline V gene encodes CDR1 MNHNS and CDR2 SASEGT. Any history of autoimmune disease or systemic immunosuppression disqualified patients. These data come from a study of OX40 agonist ivuxolimab in advanced cancers. Study-wide context: Of mixed ages from about 23 to 79 and averaging approximately 60 years, the group was about 86% male. Therapy given before enrollment (anti-PD-1, anti-PD-L1 or anti-CTLA-4) was allowed, and 40% to 50% had some. Overall study results and limits: Some patients without response likewise showed low normalized clonal expansion.

Sequencing used immunoSEQ multiplex PCR; TCRdb keeps in-frame clones, though not all of them. The data hold around 31,000 clones, with 89% observed a single time. This receptor was taken from an adult with an advanced solid tumor such as melanoma, head and neck, liver or kidney cancer. The genes are TRBV6-1 and TRBJ2-5, with TRBD2 matching 10 bases. The sequencing here drew on CD4+ or CD8+ T cells sorted from blood, taken in a trial of the OX40 agonist ivuxolimab. The CDR3 loop is CASRELAGQETQYF. The CDR3 DNA reads TGTGCCAGCAGAGAACTAGCGGGACAAGAGACCCAGTACTTC.